What follows describes a single T cell receptor (beta chain). This sample was taken from a study of blood T cell repertoires in COVID-19. Study details: There were acute and convalescent COVID-19 samples, and they came from the United States, Italy and Spain. T cells, B-cell-depleted T cells, or PBMCs supplied cDNA or gDNA.

Per the authors' pipeline: Quantification of nucleated cells was approximated via reference gene primer amplification. Profiled with immunoSEQ multiplex PCR; TCRdb holds only in-frame clones, not every one. V, J and clone size are taken as reported in that table, and D and trimming were inferred from the DNA itself. The table includes 130,000 or so clones, 85% detected once. The CDR3 contains 16 residues. Germline assignment: CDR1 KGHDR and CDR2 SFDVKD. J was trimmed by 8 bases and V by 3 bases; bases with no gene match: 12. The sample taken for sequencing was peripheral blood. The rearrangement uses TRBV24-1 and TRBJ2-1; 7 bases agree with TRBD2. The clonotype originates from a man aged 55 to 69 with acute or convalescent COVID-19. CDR3 residues: CATSDGGSGTWDEQFF. In DNA, the CDR3 is TGTGCCACCAGTGATGGAGGAAGCGGGACCTGGGATGAGCAGTTCTTC.